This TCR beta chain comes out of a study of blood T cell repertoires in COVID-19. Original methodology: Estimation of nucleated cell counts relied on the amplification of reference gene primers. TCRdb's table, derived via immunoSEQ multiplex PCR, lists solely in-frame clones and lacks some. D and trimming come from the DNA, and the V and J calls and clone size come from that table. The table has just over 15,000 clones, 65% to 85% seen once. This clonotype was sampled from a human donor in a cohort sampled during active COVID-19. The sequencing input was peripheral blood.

Here the CDR3 DNA reads TGTGCCAGCAGCGTAGGAGGGAGGAACACCGGGGAGCTGTTTTTT. Translated, it gives CASSVGGRNTGELFF. The V and J genes are TRBV9 and TRBJ2-2, with a weak D call TRBD2 (5 bases). With 0 bases removed from V and 1 base from J, the gap between germline ends came to 7 bases. The CDR3 sequence is 15 residues long. CDR1 and CDR2 from the germline V gene are SGDLS and YYNGEE.